This T cell receptor beta chain was recovered during a study of shared clonotypes between healthy human individuals. The length of the CDR3 is 16 residues. Trimming at V came to 6 bases and at J to 4 bases, leaving 14 bases not matched to a gene. CDR1 is LNHDA, CDR2 SQIVND, per germline (reference sequence). The assay was immunoSEQ multiplex PCR, and TCRdb's table has in-frame clones only and misses some. This table holds about 340,000 clones, around 67% found once. Comment on this clone: What it binds is unknown.

Points from the study as a whole: A reduction in generation probabilities was seen for non-shared clonotypes relative to those shared by all four donors.

The chain uses TRBV19 and TRBJ2-7; the match to TRBD2 covers 8 bases. The sequenced material came from memory CD4+ T cells sorted from blood. Subset given: CD45RA-negative fraction. The source is a man aged 30-40 years in good health. CDR3 coding DNA: TGTGCCAGTAGGATGGGAGCGGGAGTAGCGGTTTACGAGCAGTACTTC. It yields the protein CASRMGAGVAVYEQYF.